This TCR beta chain was found in a study of T cells after yellow fever vaccination. CDR3 size: 13 residues. V lost 12 bases to trimming and J lost 3 bases, with 13 bases between them. From germline, CDR1 is KGHDR and CDR2 SFDVKD. TCRdb re-analysed the 5' RACE reads in MiXCR, keeping a single row per CDR3 protein. The repertoire holds some 220,000 distinct CDR3 sequences, 3% to 3.5% seen once, with about 3.3% in the top ten. At least ten counts were recorded for this clonotype. This chain uses TRBV24-1 with TRBJ2-2; D remains ambiguous. Sequenced material: CD4+ T cells sorted from PBMCs, taken 10 days after the yellow fever booster vaccination. The sequence derives from a man aged 18 to 29 who received the YFV17D yellow fever vaccine. The CDR3 sequence: CAVRETYTGELFF. The DNA of the CDR3 is TGTGCCGTAAGAGAAACTTACACCGGGGAGCTGTTTTTT.